The 7 T cell receptor beta chains below were found in one sample sequenced in a study of blood T cell repertoires in COVID-19. TCRdb's copy holds only in-frame clones and misses some; the assay was immunoSEQ multiplex PCR. Altogether 250,000 to 350,000 clones are present, approximately 90% being singletons, with the ten largest covering 6.9%. The sequenced sample was peripheral blood. Receptors originate from a young woman who had recovered from COVID-19.

The genes are TRBV9 and TRBJ1-3, with D possibly TRBD1 on 6 matching bases. CDR3 length: 14 residues. Germline V gene lookup returns CDR1 SGDLS and CDR2 YYNGEE. V lost 0 bases and J lost 3, with 7 bases in between. The CDR3 is CASSVGTDGNTIYF. In DNA form, the CDR3 reads TGTGCCAGCAGCGTAGGGACAGATGGAAACACCATATATTTT.

The chain links TRBV9 to TRBJ2-1, with a tentative D call TRBD1 (5 bases). Trimming cost V 6 bases and J 0 bases, with 19 bases left between them. Germline loops: CDR1 SGDLS, CDR2 YYNGEE. There are 17 residues in the CDR3. The chain's CDR3 is CASTLRGFPGSYNEQFF. DNA of the CDR3: TGTGCCAGCACCCTTAGGGGCTTTCCCGGCTCCTACAATGAGCAGTTCTTC.

V gene TRBV5-1 combines with J gene TRBJ1-3, with D unresolved. The CDR3 contains 16 residues. Germline V gives CDR1 SGHRS, CDR2 YFSETQ. V shed 0 bases and J shed 0 bases, with 10 bases lying between them. The CDR3 DNA follows: TGCGCCAGCAGCTTGGCAGGCGAGAGCTCTGGAAACACCATATATTTT. It translates to CASSLAGESSGNTIYF.

This clone was seen just once. The chain uses TRBV12-3 or TRBV12-4 and TRBJ1-5, with unresolved D. Trimming pared 5 bases from V and 1 base from J, leaving 3 bases between. This CDR3 spans 12 amino acids. The CDR3 is CASSQSNQPQHF. The CDR3 nucleotides are TGTGCCAGCAGTCAAAGCAATCAGCCCCAGCATTTT.

The chain is built from TRBV6-6 and TRBJ2-3; 11 bases map to TRBD2. The CDR3 runs 21 residues. CDR1 and CDR2 (germline): MNHNY, SVGAGI (reference sequence). With V trimmed by 6 bases and J by 2 bases, 22 bases remained unmatched. CDR3 sequence: CASSPNTLVAGGPLNTDTQYF. The CDR3 bases are TGTGCCAGCAGCCCCAACACCCTCGTAGCGGGGGGGCCATTAAACACAGATACGCAGTATTTT.

This chain joins TRBV29-1 and TRBJ1-4; tentatively, D is TRBD1 (5 bases). V lost 1 base and J 3 bases, leaving 6 bases between the germline ends. This CDR3 is 13 amino acids long. The germline V gene has CDR1 SQVTM and CDR2 ANQGSEA. The CDR3, as DNA: TGCAGCGTTGAAGCAGGGTCTAATGAAAAACTGTTTTTT. Protein: CSVEAGSNEKLFF.

The gene calls are TRBV28 and TRBJ1-2; D call uncertain. The CDR3 totals 14 residues. The V and J ends lost 3 bases and 6 bases respectively, with 14 bases between them. Germline V gene lookup returns CDR1 MDHEN and CDR2 SYDVKM. The CDR3 loop reads CASSLALAGDGYTF. The DNA for the CDR3 is TGTGCCAGCAGTTTGGCCTTGGCAGGCGATGGCTACACCTTC.